What follows are 9 T cell receptor beta chains derived from one specimen sequenced in a study of blood T cells in healthy people across ages. The authors ran a second PCR of 7 to 11 cycles using a sample-barcoded 5' primer and a J-beta primer mix. TCRdb recomputed calls from the 5' RACE reads with MiXCR, one row per CDR3 protein. The table records roughly 860,000 distinct CDR3 sequences, less than 80% of them present only once. Source material: blood. The origin of the receptors is a man aged 30-40 years in good health.

Only a few counts were recorded for this clonotype. CDR3 loop: CASSFPGLEGETQYF. The CDR3 bases are TGTGCCAGCAGTTTCCCGGGCCTAGAGGGGGAGACCCAGTACTTC. This chain connects TRBV6-7 to TRBJ2-5; D tentatively reads TRBD1 or TRBD2 (5 bases each). TRBV6-7 carries the ORF label, with uncertain function. The CDR3 extends over 15 amino acids. The V gene lost 4 bases and the J gene lost 5 bases, with 17 bases spanning the gap.

The chain recombines TRBV27 with TRBJ1-2; D uncertain. The CDR3 contains 13 residues. Deletions cut 4 bases from V and 7 bases from J, with 13 bases between. Germline V gene lookup returns CDR1 MNHEY and CDR2 SMNVEV (reference sequence). The DNA for the CDR3 is TGTGCCAGCAGTTCGGGCCTTTCTTGTGGCTACACCTTC. Translated: CASSSGLSCGYTF.

The gene calls are TRBV7-2 and TRBJ2-5; TRBD1 matches at 9 bases. The J call may be mistaken, given a closer DNA end match to TRBJ2-7. This CDR3 has 16 residues. Germline values: CDR1 SGHTA, CDR2 FQGNSA. DNA of the CDR3: TGTGCCAGCAGCTTAAGGGGGACAGGGAGGGCGTACGAGCAGTACTTC. Encoded protein: CASSLRGTGRAYEQYF.

The chain combines TRBV30 with TRBJ2-5; TRBD2 matches 9 bases. With 0 bases clipped from V and 2 bases from J, the junction kept 4 bases outside the gene matches. CDR1 and CDR2 from the germline V gene are GTSNPN and SVGIG (reference sequence). The CDR3 contains 15 residues. CDR3 sequence reads: CAWSVFLAGQETQYF. The CDR3 DNA sequence: TGTGCCTGGAGTGTCTTTCTAGCGGGGCAAGAGACCCAGTACTTC. Filled out from reference TRBV30 and TRBJ2-5, the complete variable domain reads SQTIHQWPATLVQPVGSPLSLECTVEGTSNPNLYWYRQAAGRGLQLLFYSVGIGQISSEVPQNLSASRPQDRQFILSSKKLLLSDSGFYLCAWSVFLAGQETQYFGPGTRLLVL.

This clonotype was counted only a few times. An end of the junction differs from the germline gene, which may be a read error. V usage is TRBV7-7 and J usage is TRBJ1-4; 7 bases map to TRBD1. CDR1 is SSHAT, CDR2 FNYEAQ, per germline (reference sequence). This CDR3 is 14 amino acids long. In nucleotides, the CDR3 is TGTGCTAGCAGCCAAGGACAGGCAAATGAAAAACTGTTTTTT. This sequence encodes CASSQGQANEKLFF.

This chain connects TRBV27 to TRBJ1-5; 7 nucleotides agree with TRBD1. CDR3 length: 14 residues. V lost 5 bases, J lost 1 base, and 2 bases stayed unmatched. Germline V CDR1 and CDR2: MNHEY, SMNVEV (reference sequence). This CDR3 reads CASSMGQSNQPQHF. CDR3 bases: TGTGCCAGCAGTATGGGACAGAGCAATCAGCCCCAGCATTTT.

The chain couples TRBV5-1 to TRBJ2-4; a possible D gene is TRBD2 (6 bases). V shed 0 bases and J shed 8 bases, with 18 bases lying between them. The germline V gene has CDR1 SGHRS and CDR2 YFSETQ. CDR3 size: 16 residues. This CDR3 reads CASSLDGRYGGDIQYF. The CDR3 region has the DNA TGCGCCAGCAGCTTGGATGGGCGGTACGGGGGAGACATTCAGTACTTC.

The V gene is TRBV27, the J gene TRBJ1-4; 7 positions agree with TRBD1. The CDR3 runs to 13 residues. Germline V gene sequence: CDR1 MNHEY, CDR2 SMNVEV (reference sequence). The V gene end was trimmed by 5 bases and the J gene end by 6 bases; junction bases not matched to a gene: 3. CDR3 DNA sequence: TGTGCCAGCAGTCCCACAGGGGATGAAAAACTGTTTTTT. It is translated as CASSPTGDEKLFF.

Only a few counts were recorded for this clonotype. The chain is built from TRBV4-3 and TRBJ2-7; 10 bases map to TRBD2. The ends lost 0 bases at V and 7 bases at J; junction bases unmatched: 0. This CDR3 region has 13 residues. The V gene's germline CDR1 is LGHNA and CDR2 YSLEER. The CDR3: CASSQELAGEQYF. Here the CDR3 DNA reads TGCGCCAGCAGCCAAGAACTAGCGGGGGAGCAGTACTTC.